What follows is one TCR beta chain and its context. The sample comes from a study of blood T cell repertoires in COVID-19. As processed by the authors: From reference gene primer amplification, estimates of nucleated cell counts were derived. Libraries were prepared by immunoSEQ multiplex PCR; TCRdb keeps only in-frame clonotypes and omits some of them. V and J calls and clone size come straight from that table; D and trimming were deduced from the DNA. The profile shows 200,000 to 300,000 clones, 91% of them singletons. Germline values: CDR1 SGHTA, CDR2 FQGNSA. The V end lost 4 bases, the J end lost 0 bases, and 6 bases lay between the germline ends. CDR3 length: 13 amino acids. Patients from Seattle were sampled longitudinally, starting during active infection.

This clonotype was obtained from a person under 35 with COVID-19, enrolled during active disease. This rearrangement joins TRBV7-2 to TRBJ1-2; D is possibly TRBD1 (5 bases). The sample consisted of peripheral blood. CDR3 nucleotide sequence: TGTGCCAGCAGCTCGACAGCTAACTATGGCTACACCTTC. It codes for CASSSTANYGYTF.